The 28 T cell receptor beta chains below all came from one sample that was sequenced in a study of blood T cell repertoires in COVID-19. Some clones are missing from TCRdb's copy, which holds only in-frame ones; the method was immunoSEQ multiplex PCR. The table records about 170,000 clones, around 86% of them present only once. Sequenced material: peripheral blood. These receptors were obtained from a man in his 60s with COVID-19, enrolled during active disease.

This chain links TRBV28 with TRBJ2-7; the D gene is possibly TRBD1 (6 bases). CDR1 and CDR2 from the germline V gene are MDHEN and SYDVKM. The CDR3 runs 14 residues. Trimming removed 3 bases from V and 2 bases from J, with 11 bases in between. The CDR3 loop is CASSLGTLAYEQYF. In DNA form, the CDR3 reads TGTGCCAGCAGTTTGGGGACACTCGCCTACGAGCAGTACTTC.

The CDR3 loop reads CASSVEGGTGNEQFF. The CDR3 region has the DNA TGTGCCAGCAGCGTAGAGGGCGGGACTGGGAATGAGCAGTTCTTC. This chain uses TRBV9 with TRBJ2-1; a weak D match, TRBD2 (6 bases). In germline, CDR1 is SGDLS, CDR2 YYNGEE. The CDR3 loop spans 15 amino acids. V lost 0 bases to trimming and J lost 7 bases, with 14 bases between them.

Comments on this clone: This sample includes further DNA sequences coding for the same CDR3. This chain links TRBV5-4 with TRBJ2-1; 10 bases fit TRBD2. CDR1 is SGHNT and CDR2 is YYREEE in the germline V gene (reference sequence). J gave up 4 bases and V 1 base, and 2 bases lay outside the gene matches. The CDR3 contains 15 residues. CDR3 bases: TGTGCCAGCAGCTTGACTAGCGGGGCATACAATGAGCAGTTCTTC. It translates to CASSLTSGAYNEQFF. The variable domain in full, completed from reference TRBV5-4 and TRBJ2-1, reads ETGVTQSPTHLIKTRGQQVTLRCSSQSGHNTVSWYQQALGQGPQFIFQYYREEENGRGNFPPRFSGLQFPNYSSELNVNALELDDSALYLCASSLTSGAYNEQFFGPGTRLTVL.

The chain is built from TRBV24-1 and TRBJ2-2; 9 bases match TRBD2. This CDR3 region has 17 residues. After removal of 3 bases from V and 6 bases from J, the junction contained 10 bases not matched to a gene. Germline V gives CDR1 KGHDR, CDR2 SFDVKD. The CDR3 loop reads CATSDTSGSWGPGELFF. The CDR3 DNA follows: TGTGCCACCAGTGATACTAGCGGGTCTTGGGGGCCCGGGGAGCTGTTTTTT.

The chain couples TRBV28 to TRBJ1-2; the match to TRBD1 covers 12 bases. Germline trimming cut 5 bases from V and 1 base from J; bases unmatched to any gene: 5. CDR3 length: 16 amino acids. CDR1 MDHEN and CDR2 SYDVKM come from the germline V gene. CDR3 sequence (DNA): TGTGCCAGCAGTCCCGGGACAGGGGGCCGTAACTATGGCTACACCTTC. This codes for CASSPGTGGRNYGYTF.

The rearrangement uses TRBV5-4 and TRBJ1-2; a weak D match, TRBD1 (5 bases). This CDR3 comprises 16 residues. Germline-derived CDR1 and CDR2 are SGHNT and YYREEE (reference sequence). V was shortened by 4 bases and J by 2 bases, with 18 bases between the two germline ends. CDR3 residues: CASSPTRALQNYGYTF. The CDR3 nucleotides are TGTGCCAGCAGCCCGACCAGGGCCCTACAAAACTATGGCTACACCTTC.

The chain uses TRBV24-1 and TRBJ1-1; 9 bases map to TRBD1. V was pared by 6 bases and J by 4 bases, with 8 bases of the junction left unmatched. In germline, CDR1 is KGHDR, CDR2 SFDVKD. The CDR3 consists of 15 residues. The CDR3 sequence: CATSKGTGSTTEAFF. The DNA for the CDR3 is TGTGCCACCAGTAAAGGGACAGGGTCTACCACTGAAGCTTTCTTT.

The chain links TRBV30 to TRBJ1-2; D unclear. Deletions cut 5 bases from V and 4 bases from J, with 14 bases between. There are 13 residues in the CDR3. CDR1 is GTSNPN, CDR2 SVGIG, per germline (reference sequence). The CDR3 is CAWDRIGGYGYTF. CDR3 nucleotides: TGTGCCTGGGACCGAATCGGTGGCTATGGCTACACCTTC.

This chain links TRBV6-2 or TRBV6-3 with TRBJ2-1; 13 bases line up with TRBD2. V lost 6 bases, J lost 8 bases, and 7 bases stayed unmatched. The CDR3 contains 15 residues. The V gene's germline CDR1 is MNHEY and CDR2 SVGEGT. For the CDR3, the DNA is TGTGCCAGCAGCAAACTAGCGGGAGGGTTCGATGAGCAGTTCTTC. Protein product: CASSKLAGGFDEQFF.

V is TRBV7-9 and J is TRBJ1-2; TRBD1 matches at 9 bases. The CDR3 totals 15 residues. V trimming: 3 bases; J trimming: 6 bases; junction bases outside the gene matches: 8. The germline V gene has CDR1 SEHNR and CDR2 FQNEAQ (reference sequence). The CDR3 region has the DNA TGTGCCAGCAGCTTCCGACAGGGGGGTTCTGATGGCTACACCTTC. This encodes CASSFRQGGSDGYTF.

Note on this clone: The junction differs from germline at one of its ends, possibly a read error. The chain has TRBV6-2 or TRBV6-3 and TRBJ2-7; 7 bases fit TRBD2. Germline assignment: CDR1 MNHEY and CDR2 SVGEGT. This CDR3 has 14 amino acids. CDR3: CASSYSVGGASGNF. The DNA for the CDR3 is TGTGCCAGCAGTTATAGCGTGGGGGGTGCTAGCGGAAACTTC.

This clone showed up just once. This chain connects TRBV18 to TRBJ1-2, with 7 nucleotides matching TRBD1. The ends lost 4 bases at V and 4 bases at J; junction bases unmatched: 6. Germline CDR1 and CDR2: KGHSH and LQKENI. The CDR3 has 14 amino acids. CDR3 sequence reads: CASSQDRFGYGYTF. The CDR3 DNA sequence: TGTGCCAGCTCACAGGACAGGTTTGGCTATGGCTACACCTTC.

The chain uses TRBV4-2 and TRBJ2-6; a weak D match, TRBD1 (5 bases). Per germline, CDR1 LGHNA and CDR2 YNFKEQ. This CDR3 is 16 amino acids long. Trimming stripped 0 bases from V and 2 bases from J, with 8 bases between. The CDR3 region has the DNA TGTGCCAGCAGCCAAGATGCGACAGCTGGGGCCAACGTCCTGACTTTC. Amino acids: CASSQDATAGANVLTF.

This clone was detected a few times. This rearrangement joins TRBV6-5 to TRBJ2-7, with 11 bases matching TRBD2. The trim removed 2 bases at V and 0 bases at J, leaving 3 bases unmatched. This CDR3 is 16 amino acids long. Per germline, CDR1 MNHEY and CDR2 SVGAGI. CDR3 sequence: CASSYIGTSGSYEQYF. The CDR3 DNA follows: TGTGCCAGCAGTTACATCGGGACTAGCGGCTCCTACGAGCAGTACTTC.

The chain recombines TRBV28 with TRBJ1-5, with 7 positions matching TRBD1. Germline CDR1 is MDHEN and CDR2 is SYDVKM. CDR3 length equals 15 residues. The V and J ends lost 4 bases and 2 bases, in that order; junction bases with no gene match: 5. CDR3 nucleotides: TGTGCCAGCAGTTCTCACAGGGGTCGCAATCAGCCCCAGCATTTT. It translates to CASSSHRGRNQPQHF. Full variable domain (outside the CDR3, taken from reference TRBV28 and TRBJ1-5): DVKVTQSSRYLVKRTGEKVFLECVQDMDHENMFWYRQDPGLGLRLIYFSYDVKMKEKGDIPEGYSVSREKKERFSLILESASTNQTSMYLCASSSHRGRNQPQHFGDGTRLSIL.

The V call is TRBV28, the J call TRBJ1-3; no definite D call. The CDR3 loop spans 12 amino acids. CDR1 and CDR2 (germline): MDHEN, SYDVKM. The V end was cut by 3 bases, the J end by 5 bases, with 5 bases between. The CDR3 region has the DNA TGTGCCAGCAGTTTTGAGAGAAACACCATATATTTT. Protein: CASSFERNTIYF.

The chain couples TRBV7-2 to TRBJ1-1; a weak D match, TRBD1 (5 bases). The V end was cut by 5 bases, the J end by 3 bases, with 7 bases between. From germline, CDR1 is SGHTA and CDR2 FQGNSA. The CDR3 runs 12 residues. The CDR3 DNA sequence: TGTGCCAGCAGCCCGGGGGACACTGAAGCTTTCTTT. It translates to CASSPGDTEAFF.

CDR3 in DNA: TGTGCCAGCAGCTTAGCGGGGGGGCCGCACAATGAGCAGTTCTTC. Amino acids: CASSLAGGPHNEQFF. This chain links TRBV7-9 with TRBJ2-1; D possibly corresponds to TRBD2 (7 bases). V shed 0 bases and J shed 5 bases, with 11 bases lying between them. The CDR3 has 15 residues. The V gene's germline CDR1 is SEHNR and CDR2 FQNEAQ (reference sequence).

V gene TRBV10-3 combines with J gene TRBJ2-5; D is possibly TRBD2 (6 bases). V was shortened by 0 bases and J by 5 bases, with 13 bases between the two germline ends. The CDR3 has 15 residues. Germline CDR1 ENHRY, CDR2 SYGVKD. The CDR3 nucleotides are TGTGCCATCAGTGAGTCCGGCGGGGCCCAGGAGACCCAGTACTTC. It codes for CAISESGGAQETQYF.

The chain is built from TRBV6-5 and TRBJ1-5; TRBD1 is a possible D gene (6 bases). Trimming shortened V by 6 bases and J by 4 bases, and 10 bases separated the two germline ends. Germline lookup yields CDR1 MNHEY and CDR2 SVGAGI. CDR3 length: 13 amino acids. CDR3 protein: CASRRQENQPQHF. As DNA, the CDR3 is TGTGCCAGCAGGAGACAGGAAAATCAGCCCCAGCATTTT.

V usage is TRBV29-1 and J usage is TRBJ2-2; D is possibly TRBD2 (5 bases). Germline V gene data show CDR1 as SQVTM and CDR2 as ANQGSEA. CDR3 length equals 15 residues. Trimming took 4 bases from V and 0 from J, leaving 12 bases between them. The CDR3 DNA is TGCAGCGTTGGTGGACTGGATTCGAACACCGGGGAGCTGTTTTTT. Translated, it gives CSVGGLDSNTGELFF.

This chain uses TRBV28 with TRBJ1-4; D is possibly TRBD1 (5 bases). This CDR3 is built from 15 residues. V was clipped by 6 bases and J by 7 bases, with 18 bases between them. Germline CDR1 and CDR2: MDHEN and SYDVKM. The chain's CDR3 is CASSPGGGLSEKLFF. The CDR3 DNA follows: TGTGCCAGCAGCCCTGGGGGGGGGTTGAGTGAAAAACTGTTTTTT.

The rearrangement links TRBV6-9 to TRBJ1-2, with TRBD1 matching over 9 bases. Trimming took 5 bases from V and 1 from J; bases not matched to a gene: 5. The CDR3 runs to 15 residues. Germline values: CDR1 MNHGY, CDR2 SVAAGI. Here the CDR3 reads CASSGQGLGNYGYTF. The CDR3 DNA follows: TGTGCCAGCAGTGGACAGGGGTTAGGTAACTATGGCTACACCTTC.

This chain connects TRBV6-2 or TRBV6-3 to TRBJ2-7, with TRBD2 identical over 13 bases. The V segment lost 0 bases and the J segment 5 bases; nucleotides outside the gene matches: 4. Germline assignment: CDR1 MNHEY and CDR2 SVGEGT. This CDR3 region has 16 residues. The CDR3 loop is CASSYSPTSGRHEQYF. CDR3 nucleotide sequence: TGTGCCAGCAGTTACTCCCCGACTAGCGGGAGGCACGAGCAGTACTTC.

This chain links TRBV5-6 with TRBJ1-2; 7 bases are shared with TRBD1. The V segment lost 3 bases and the J segment 3 bases; nucleotides outside the gene matches: 8. This CDR3 contains 15 residues. Germline V CDR1 and CDR2: SGHDT, YYEEEE. The CDR3 sequence is CASSYPGQKYYGYTF. Here the CDR3 DNA reads TGTGCCAGCAGCTATCCGGGACAGAAGTACTATGGCTACACCTTC.

The genes are TRBV6-5 and TRBJ1-2, with a weak D call TRBD1 (6 bases). Germline CDR1 is MNHEY and CDR2 is SVGAGI. V shed 3 bases and J shed 7 bases, with 15 bases lying between them. This CDR3 has 14 amino acids. In nucleotides, the CDR3 is TGTGCCAGCAGTTATTCTACAGGGAACACTGGCTACACCTTC. Protein: CASSYSTGNTGYTF.

J is TRBJ1-1 and V is TRBV28, with TRBD1 matching 9 bases. This CDR3 is built from 12 residues. V was pared by 6 bases and J by 11 bases, with 7 bases of the junction left unmatched. CDR1 is MDHEN and CDR2 is SYDVKM in the germline V gene. The CDR3 DNA reads TGTGCCAGCAGACGGGACAGGGTGAAGGCTTTCTTT. Its protein is CASRRDRVKAFF.

The V gene is TRBV25-1, the J gene TRBJ2-5; D not resolved. The CDR3 runs 13 residues. Deletions cut 2 bases from V and 7 bases from J, with 11 bases between. Germline V CDR1 and CDR2: MGHDK, SYGVNS. CDR3 loop: CASSEPPWATQYF. The CDR3, as DNA: TGTGCCAGCAGTGAACCTCCTTGGGCGACCCAGTACTTC.